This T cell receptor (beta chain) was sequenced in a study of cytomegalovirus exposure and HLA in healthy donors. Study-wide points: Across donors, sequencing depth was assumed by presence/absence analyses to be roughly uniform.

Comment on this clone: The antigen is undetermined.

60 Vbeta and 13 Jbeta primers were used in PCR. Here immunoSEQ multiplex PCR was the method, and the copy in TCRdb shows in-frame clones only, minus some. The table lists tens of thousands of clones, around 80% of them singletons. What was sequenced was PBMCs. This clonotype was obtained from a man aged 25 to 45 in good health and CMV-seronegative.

The CDR3 DNA reads as TGTGCCAGCAGCATACACAGGGGCACAGATACGCAGTATTTT. Translated: CASSIHRGTDTQYF. The chain carries TRBV5-4 and TRBJ2-3; D might be TRBD1 (6 bases). Per germline, CDR1 SGHNT and CDR2 YYREEE (reference sequence). V was pared by 4 bases and J by 1 base, with 10 bases between. The CDR3 runs 14 residues.